This entry describes one T cell receptor (beta chain). Its antigen is unknown. The sample comes from a study of CD8 T cells in Susac syndrome. Regarding the study as a whole: In Susac syndrome, CD4+ T cell repertoires lacked any clonal expansion.

When the RNA was reverse transcribed, random hexamers were used with an input of roughly 0.5 to 1 ug. Amplification of the TCR beta CDR3 was carried out by immunoSEQ multiplex PCR, which spanned a total of 54 Vbeta and 13 Jbeta segments. Using its own MiXCR run on the immunoSEQ multiplex PCR reads, TCRdb lists one record per CDR3 protein. The data contain a few hundred thousand distinct CDR3 sequences, 94% of them singletons. Input material: CD4+ T cells from PBMCs. This receptor was identified in a human donor with Susac syndrome.

The CDR3 sequence: CAWRIQGNNQPQHF. The CDR3, as DNA: TGTGCCTGGAGGATACAGGGGAATAATCAGCCCCAGCATTTT. This chain links TRBV30 with TRBJ1-5, with TRBD1 matching over 7 bases. The V segment lost 3 bases and the J segment 4 bases; nucleotides outside the gene matches: 6. Germline assignment: CDR1 GTSNPN and CDR2 SVGIG (reference sequence). The length of the CDR3 is 14 residues.